This T cell receptor beta chain was retrieved from a study of T-cell reconstitution after alpha-beta-depleted transplantation in children. A TCRbeta library incorporating unique molecular identifiers was prepared. One entry per CDR3 protein, called by TCRdb with MiXCR from the PCR reads. This sample has about 500,000 distinct CDR3 sequences, with about 33% found just once. This clonotype has ten or more counts. Trimming took 0 bases from V and 3 from J; bases not matched to a gene: 2. CDR3 length: 15 residues. CDR1 MRHNA and CDR2 SNTAGT come from the germline V gene. The genes are TRBV6-4 and TRBJ2-3; 8 nucleotides line up with TRBD1. Sequencing was performed on PBMCs from the stem cell graft donor, taken from the stem cell graft. The receptor was isolated from a human donor who donated a stem cell graft to a child with aplastic anemia. The CDR3, as DNA: TGTGCCAGCAGTGACTCGCAGGGGGCAACAGATACGCAGTATTTT. Its translation: CASSDSQGATDTQYF.